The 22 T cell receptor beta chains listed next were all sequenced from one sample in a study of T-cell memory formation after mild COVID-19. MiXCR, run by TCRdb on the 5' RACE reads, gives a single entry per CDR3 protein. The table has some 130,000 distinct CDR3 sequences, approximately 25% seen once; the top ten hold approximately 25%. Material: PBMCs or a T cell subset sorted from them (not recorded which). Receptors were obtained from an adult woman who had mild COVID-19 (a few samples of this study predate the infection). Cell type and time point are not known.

This chain's CDR3 is CASSMRTGLYYTF. The CDR3 region has the DNA TGTGCCAGTAGTATGAGGACAGGGCTCTACTACACCTTC. V is TRBV19 and J is TRBJ1-2; 8 nucleotides agree with TRBD1. V trimming: 3 bases; J trimming: 10 bases; junction bases outside the gene matches: 7. The CDR3 sequence is 13 residues long. CDR1 and CDR2 (germline): LNHDA, SQIVND (reference sequence).

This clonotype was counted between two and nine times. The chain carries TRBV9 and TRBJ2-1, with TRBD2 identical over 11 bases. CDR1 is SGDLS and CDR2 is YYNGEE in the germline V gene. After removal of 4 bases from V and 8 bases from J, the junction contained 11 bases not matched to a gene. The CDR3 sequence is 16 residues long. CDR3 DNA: TGTGCCAGCAGCTTTAGCGGGGGGGCAAGTTATGATGAGCAGTTCTTC. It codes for CASSFSGGASYDEQFF.

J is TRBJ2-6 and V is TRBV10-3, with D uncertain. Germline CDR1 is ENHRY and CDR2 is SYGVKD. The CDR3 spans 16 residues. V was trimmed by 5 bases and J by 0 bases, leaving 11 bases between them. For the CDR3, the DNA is TGTGCCATCAGTATCGACGGGCACTCTGGGGCCAACGTCCTGACTTTC. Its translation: CAISIDGHSGANVLTF.

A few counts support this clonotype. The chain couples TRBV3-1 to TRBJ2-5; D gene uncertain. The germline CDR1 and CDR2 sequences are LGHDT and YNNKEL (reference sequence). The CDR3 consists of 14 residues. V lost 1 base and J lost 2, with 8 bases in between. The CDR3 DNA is TGTGCCAGCAGCCAAGTTAGTCAGCAAGAGACCCAGTACTTC. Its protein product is CASSQVSQQETQYF.

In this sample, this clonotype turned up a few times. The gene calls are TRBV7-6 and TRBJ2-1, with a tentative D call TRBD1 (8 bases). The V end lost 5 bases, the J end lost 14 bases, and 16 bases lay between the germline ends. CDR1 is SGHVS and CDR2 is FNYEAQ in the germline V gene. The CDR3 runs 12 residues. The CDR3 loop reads CASSEQGGLEFF. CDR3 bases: TGTGCCAGCAGCGAACAGGGGGGGTTGGAGTTCTTC.

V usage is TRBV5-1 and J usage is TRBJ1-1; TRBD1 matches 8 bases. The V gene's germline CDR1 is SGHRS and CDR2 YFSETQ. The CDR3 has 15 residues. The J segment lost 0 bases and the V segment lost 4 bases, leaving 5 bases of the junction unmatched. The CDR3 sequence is CASSPDRGLNTEAFF. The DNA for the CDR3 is TGCGCCAGCAGCCCCGACAGGGGACTGAACACTGAAGCTTTCTTT.

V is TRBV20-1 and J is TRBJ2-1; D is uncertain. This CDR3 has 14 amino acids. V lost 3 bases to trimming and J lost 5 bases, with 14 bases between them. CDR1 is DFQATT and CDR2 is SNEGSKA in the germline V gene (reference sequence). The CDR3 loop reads CSASINGANNEQFF. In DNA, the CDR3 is TGCAGTGCTAGTATCAACGGAGCAAACAATGAGCAGTTCTTC.

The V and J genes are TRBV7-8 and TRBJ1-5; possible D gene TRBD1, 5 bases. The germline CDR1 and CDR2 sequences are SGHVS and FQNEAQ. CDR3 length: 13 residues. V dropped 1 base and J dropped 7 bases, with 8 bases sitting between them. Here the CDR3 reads CASSLGQIQPQHF. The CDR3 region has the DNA TGTGCCAGCAGCTTAGGACAGATCCAGCCCCAGCATTTT.

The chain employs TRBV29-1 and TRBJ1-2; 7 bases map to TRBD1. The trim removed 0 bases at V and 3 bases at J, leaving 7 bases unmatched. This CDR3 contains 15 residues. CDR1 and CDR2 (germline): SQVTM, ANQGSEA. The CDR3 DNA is TGCAGCGTTGAAGATCGTGGCAGGGGGGACTATGGCTACACCTTC. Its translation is CSVEDRGRGDYGYTF.

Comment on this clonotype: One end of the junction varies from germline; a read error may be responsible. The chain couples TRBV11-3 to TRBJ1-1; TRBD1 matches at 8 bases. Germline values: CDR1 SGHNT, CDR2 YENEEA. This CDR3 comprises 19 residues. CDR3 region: CASSLEGVGTGSPLTEAFF. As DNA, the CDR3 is TGTGCCAGCAGCCTAGAAGGGGTGGGGACAGGTTCCCCGCTCACTGAAGCTTTCTTT.

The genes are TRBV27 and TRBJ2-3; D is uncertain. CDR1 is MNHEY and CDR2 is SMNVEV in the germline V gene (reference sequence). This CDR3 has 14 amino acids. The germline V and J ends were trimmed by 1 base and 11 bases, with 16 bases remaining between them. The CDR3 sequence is CASSLFASQIEQYF. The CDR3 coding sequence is TGTGCCAGCAGTTTATTTGCGTCCCAGATAGAGCAGTATTTT.

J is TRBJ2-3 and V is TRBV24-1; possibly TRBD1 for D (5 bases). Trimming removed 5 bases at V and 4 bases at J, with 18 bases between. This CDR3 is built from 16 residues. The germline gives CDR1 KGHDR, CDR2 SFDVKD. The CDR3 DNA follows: TGTGCCACCAGTGCCCTCAGGGCGGACCGGGCAGATACGCAGTATTTT. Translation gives CATSALRADRADTQYF.

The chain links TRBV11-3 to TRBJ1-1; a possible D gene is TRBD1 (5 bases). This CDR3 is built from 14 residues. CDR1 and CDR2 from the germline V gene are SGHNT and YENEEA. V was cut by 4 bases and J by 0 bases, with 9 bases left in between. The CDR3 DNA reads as TGTGCCAGCAGCTACAGGAACATGAACACTGAAGCTTTCTTT. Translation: CASSYRNMNTEAFF.

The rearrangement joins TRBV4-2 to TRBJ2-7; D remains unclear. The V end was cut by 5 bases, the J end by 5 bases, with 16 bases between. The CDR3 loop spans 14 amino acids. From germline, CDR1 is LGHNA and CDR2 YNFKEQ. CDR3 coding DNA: TGTGCCAGCAGCGGGCCGGTTTCGAGCCACGAGCAGTACTTC. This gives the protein CASSGPVSSHEQYF.

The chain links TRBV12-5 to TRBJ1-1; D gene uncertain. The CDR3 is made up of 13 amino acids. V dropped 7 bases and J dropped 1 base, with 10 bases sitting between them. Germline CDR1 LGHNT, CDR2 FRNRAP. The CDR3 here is CASALAGNTEAFF. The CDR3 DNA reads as TGTGCTAGTGCCTTGGCAGGGAACACTGAAGCTTTCTTT.

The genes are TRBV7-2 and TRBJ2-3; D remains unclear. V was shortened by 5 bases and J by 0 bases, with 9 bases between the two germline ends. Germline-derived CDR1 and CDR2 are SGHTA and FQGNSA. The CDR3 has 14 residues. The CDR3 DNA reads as TGTGCCAGCAGCCCAGACGTTAGCACAGATACGCAGTATTTT. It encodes CASSPDVSTDTQYF.

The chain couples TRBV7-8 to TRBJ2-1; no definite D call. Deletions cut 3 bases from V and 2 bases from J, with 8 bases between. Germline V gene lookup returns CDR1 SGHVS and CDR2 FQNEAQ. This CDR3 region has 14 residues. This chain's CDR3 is CASSFDAAYNEQFF. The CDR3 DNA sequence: TGTGCCAGCAGCTTTGATGCAGCCTACAATGAGCAGTTCTTC.

The CDR3 loop reads CASRLVWVKGSTIFDSNQPQHF. CDR3 DNA sequence: TGTGCAAGTCGCTTAGTTTGGGTTAAGGGATCTACAATTTTCGATAGCAATCAGCCCCAGCATTTT. The V and J genes are TRBV12-2 and TRBJ1-5. TRBV12-2 is a listed pseudogene. CDR3 length: 22 residues.

CDR3: CASSLVGGTVRNEQFF. The CDR3 DNA follows: TGTGCCAGCAGCTTGGTTGGGGGGACAGTTCGCAATGAGCAGTTCTTC. The genes are TRBV5-6 and TRBJ2-1, with a weak D call TRBD1 (7 bases). With 0 bases removed from V and 6 bases from J, the gap between germline ends came to 16 bases. The CDR3 is 16 residues long. Germline assignment: CDR1 SGHDT and CDR2 YYEEEE.

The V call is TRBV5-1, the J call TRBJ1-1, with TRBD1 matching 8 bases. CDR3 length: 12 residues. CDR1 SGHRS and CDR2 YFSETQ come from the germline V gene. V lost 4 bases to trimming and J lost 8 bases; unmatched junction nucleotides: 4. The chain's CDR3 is CASSAWDREAFF. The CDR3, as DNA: TGCGCCAGCAGCGCCTGGGACAGGGAAGCTTTCTTT.

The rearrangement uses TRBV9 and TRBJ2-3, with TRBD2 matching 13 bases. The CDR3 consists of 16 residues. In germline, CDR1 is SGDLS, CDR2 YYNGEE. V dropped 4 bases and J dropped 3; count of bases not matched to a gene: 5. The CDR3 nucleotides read TGTGCCAGCAGCTCGGAGGGACTAGCGGGAACAGATACGCAGTATTTT. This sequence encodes CASSSEGLAGTDTQYF. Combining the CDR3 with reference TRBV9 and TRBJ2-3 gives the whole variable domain DSGVTQTPKHLITATGQRVTLRCSPRSGDLSVYWYQQSLDQGLQFLIQYYNGEERAKGNILERFSAQQFPDLHSELNLSSLELGDSALYFCASSSEGLAGTDTQYFGPGTRLTVL.

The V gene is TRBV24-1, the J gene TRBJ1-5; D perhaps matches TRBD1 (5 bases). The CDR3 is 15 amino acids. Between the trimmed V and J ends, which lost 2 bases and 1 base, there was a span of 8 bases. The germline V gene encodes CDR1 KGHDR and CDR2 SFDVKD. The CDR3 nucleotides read TGTGCCACCAGTGATTCGCAGGGAAGCAATCAGCCCCAGCATTTT. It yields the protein CATSDSQGSNQPQHF.